This TCR beta chain was obtained from a study of T cell responses to AZD1222 COVID-19 vaccine (dated by TCRdb to the early 2020s). About the investigation overall: Because spike-specific TCR depth and breadth did not differ between the two schedules, AZD1222 recipients who got a second dose at roughly 4 weeks were pooled with those who got a second dose at roughly 12 weeks. Trial participants were enrolled into age subgroups of 18-55, 56-69 and 70-plus years, which contained roughly 150, 30 and 60 TCR-sequenced participants, respectively. TCR sequencing was performed for fewer than 250 trial participants, of whom about 200 were given two doses of AZD1222 and around 26 were given two doses of MenACWY control vaccine.

The CDR3 regions of human TCRbeta chains were subjected to immunosequencing. On the authors' methods: Repertoire TCRs were checked for matches against a reference library of SARS-CoV-2-specific TCRs that had been generated using the MIRA antigen-specificity platform. Breadth was defined as the fraction of unique TCRs that were SARS-CoV-2-associated, and depth was defined as the fraction of total T cells that were SARS-CoV-2-associated. Using the MIRA data, each spike-specific TCR was assigned both to the spike region to which the TCR was reactive and to a CD4 or CD8 class. Log10-transformed breadth and depth values were compared by one-way ANOVA with Sidak's multiple comparisons tests. TCRdb stores this immuneACCESS table with in-frame sequences only. Part of the clones is absent; in the studies checked, under half of the shortfall reflects unresolved V genes, and no reason is known for the rest. The V and J calls and clone size come from that table; D and trimming were worked out from the DNA. Recorded for this sample are about 100,000 clones; approximately 87% of them occurred a single time. The ten largest make up more than 15% of the sample.

The sample's time point label is to be understood as: baseline before first vaccination. Samples from vaccinated people were obtained from the UK trials COV001 and COV002, which included a single-blind randomized controlled phase 2/3 trial of AZD1222 (ChAdOx1 nCoV-19) in healthy adults. Trial participant PBMC samples were collected at day 0 and day 28 after the second dose for TCRbeta chain sequencing. This clone was detected only once. This clone's antigen is unknown. The sample holds no much larger clone one base away, and base qualities are not on file. The study at large found these results: Only five or six AZD1222 recipients were SARS-CoV-2 seropositive at baseline, limiting conclusions about previously exposed vaccinees. In the small 56-69-year group, the increase in depth fell short of significance, most likely because of low power. Participants were mostly white British, with more females than males. The authors suggested clonal diversity may have been underestimated. After two AZD1222 doses, spike-specific TCR breadth and depth were significantly higher than at day 0 and than in MenACWY recipients. The whole spike protein was spanned by vaccine-associated CD4 TCRs, and dominant responses were seen in regions 160-218 and 743-854. Because no samples from the day 14 peak response were available, repertoires could be characterized only after the peak T cell response. Reportedly, almost half of the unique spike-specific TCRs recognized epitopes lying outside the regions that are mutated in the B.1.351 and B.1.1.7 variants.

The material was peripheral blood, obtained on day 0 of AZD1222 vaccination. This clonotype was sampled from an adult in good health.

The DNA sequence is as follows: TGTGCCAGGCGAGAGCCTCAAGGAAACCCTTTGAACACTGAAGCTTTCTTT. It specifies CARREPQGNPLNTEAFF. The chain links TRBV19 with TRBJ1-1, with the D gene too uncertain to name. Via the germline V gene (reference sequence), CDR1 is LNHDA and CDR2 SQIVND. The cysteine opens and the phenylalanine closes a CDR3 of 17 amino acids. This entry keeps only the CDR3 DNA: 51 bases, framed from base 1. The V and J ends are trimmed by 9 bases and 0 bases, leaving 23 bases between them. Joined to the reference TRBV19 and TRBJ1-1 proteins, this CDR3 gives the full variable domain: DGGITQSPKYLFRKEGQNVTLSCEQNLNHDAMYWYRQDPGQGLRLIYYSQIVNDFQKGDIAEGYSVSREKKESFPLTVTSAQKNPTAFYLCARREPQGNPLNTEAFFGQGTRLTVV.